This T cell receptor beta chain was retrieved from a study of T-cell memory formation after mild COVID-19. The overall study: The TCR clusters were mostly specific to one donor.

About this clonotype itself: Its antigen is as yet unknown.

Germline-derived CDR1 and CDR2 are SGHDT and YYEEEE. The CDR3 runs 14 residues. With V trimmed by 2 bases and J by 12 bases, 13 bases remained unmatched. Overall study results and limits: Among CD4+ contracting clones, most were CM and EM, and CD8+ ones EMRA. Second-wave clones with a day 37 peak had unconfirmed SARS-CoV-2 specificity.

5'RACE primed at constant segments yielded TCR alpha and TCR beta cDNA libraries bearing sample barcodes and UMIs. TCRdb analysed the 5' RACE reads with MiXCR anew, one entry per CDR3 protein. The table lists 110,000 to 150,000 distinct CDR3 sequences, around 15% of them singletons. V usage is TRBV5-6 and J usage is TRBJ2-7; 8 positions agree with TRBD1. The sequenced sample was PBMCs or a T cell subset sorted from them (not recorded which). The source is an adult woman who had mild COVID-19 (a few samples of this study predate the infection). Cell type and time point are not known. CDR3 coding DNA: TGTGCCAGCAGCTTAGGGACACAGGGGGTCGTTGCGTACTTC. Translation: CASSLGTQGVVAYF.